A single sample is the source of the 2 T cell receptor beta chains below, sequenced in a study of shared clonotypes between healthy human individuals. The data were produced by immunoSEQ multiplex PCR, yet TCRdb's version contains in-frame clones alone and is incomplete. The sample lists nearly 1 million clones; approximately 76% were seen once. Material: memory CD4+ T cells sorted from blood. Subset of the sample: CD45RA-negative fraction. These receptors originate from a man between 18 and 29 years old in good health.

In this sample, this clone turned up a few times. This chain uses TRBV2 with TRBJ2-3; D is perhaps TRBD1 or TRBD2 (5 bases each). The CDR3 consists of 12 residues. In germline, CDR1 is SNHLY, CDR2 FYNNEI. With 6 bases removed from V and 6 bases from J, the gap between germline ends came to 10 bases. This chain's CDR3 is CASRGTVDTQYF. DNA of the CDR3: TGTGCCAGCAGGGGGACCGTTGATACGCAGTATTTT.

The chain combines TRBV5-1 with TRBJ2-1; D might be TRBD2 (6 bases). CDR1 and CDR2 from the germline V gene are SGHRS and YFSETQ. This CDR3 is built from 16 residues. V dropped 1 base and J dropped 0 bases, with 11 bases sitting between them. The CDR3 sequence is CASSLIGGSSYNEQFF. In DNA form, the CDR3 reads TGCGCCAGCAGCTTGATCGGGGGAAGCTCCTACAATGAGCAGTTCTTC. The full variable domain, in which reference TRBV5-1 and TRBJ2-1 provide the parts outside the CDR3, is KAGVTQTPRYLIKTRGQQVTLSCSPISGHRSVSWYQQTPGQGLQFLFEYFSETQRNKGNFPGRFSGRQFSNSRSEMNVSTLELGDSALYLCASSLIGGSSYNEQFFGPGTRLTVL.